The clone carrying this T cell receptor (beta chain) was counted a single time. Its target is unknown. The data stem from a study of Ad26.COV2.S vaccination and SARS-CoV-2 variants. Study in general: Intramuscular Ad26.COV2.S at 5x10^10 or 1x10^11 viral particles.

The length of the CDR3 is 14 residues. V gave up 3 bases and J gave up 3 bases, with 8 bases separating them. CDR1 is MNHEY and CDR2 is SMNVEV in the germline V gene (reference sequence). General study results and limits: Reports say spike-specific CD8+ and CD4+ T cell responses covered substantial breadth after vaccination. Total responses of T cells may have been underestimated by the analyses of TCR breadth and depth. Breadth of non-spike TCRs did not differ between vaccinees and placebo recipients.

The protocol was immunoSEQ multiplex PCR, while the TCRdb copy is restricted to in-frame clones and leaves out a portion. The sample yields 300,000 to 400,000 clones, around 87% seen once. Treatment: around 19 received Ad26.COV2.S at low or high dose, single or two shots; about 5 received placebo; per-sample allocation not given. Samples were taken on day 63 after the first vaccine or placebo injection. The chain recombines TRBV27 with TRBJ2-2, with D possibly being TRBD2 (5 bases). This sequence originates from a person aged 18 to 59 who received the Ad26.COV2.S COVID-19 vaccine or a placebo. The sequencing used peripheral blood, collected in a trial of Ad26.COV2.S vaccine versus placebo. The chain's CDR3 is CASSFGGYTGELFF. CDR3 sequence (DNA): TGTGCCAGCAGTTTTGGCGGGTACACCGGGGAGCTGTTTTTT.